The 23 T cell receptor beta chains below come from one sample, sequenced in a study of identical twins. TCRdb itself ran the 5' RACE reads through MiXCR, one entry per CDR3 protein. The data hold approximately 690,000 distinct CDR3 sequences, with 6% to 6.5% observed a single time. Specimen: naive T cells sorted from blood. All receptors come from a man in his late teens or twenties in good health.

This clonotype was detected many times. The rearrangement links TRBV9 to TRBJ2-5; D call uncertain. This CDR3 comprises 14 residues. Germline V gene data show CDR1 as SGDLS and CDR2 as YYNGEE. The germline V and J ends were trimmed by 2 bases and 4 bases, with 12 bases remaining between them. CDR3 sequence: CASSVGSHGETQYF. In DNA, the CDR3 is TGTGCCAGCAGCGTGGGCAGCCATGGAGAGACCCAGTACTTC.

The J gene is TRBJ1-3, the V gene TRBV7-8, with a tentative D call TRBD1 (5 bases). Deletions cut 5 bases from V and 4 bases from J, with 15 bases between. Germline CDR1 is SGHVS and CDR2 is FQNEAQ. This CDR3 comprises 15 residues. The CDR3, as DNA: TGTGCCAGCAGCCCCCGACAGTCTTCCGGAAACACCATATATTTT. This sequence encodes CASSPRQSSGNTIYF.

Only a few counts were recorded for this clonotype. CDR3 nucleotides: TGTGCCAGCAGTTACGGGGCGGGCGACTACAATGAGCAGTTCTTC. Translation: CASSYGAGDYNEQFF. The chain recombines TRBV6-5 with TRBJ2-1; D may be TRBD1 or TRBD2 (5 bases each). CDR3 length equals 15 residues. V was trimmed by 2 bases and J by 3 bases, leaving 11 bases between them. Germline loops: CDR1 MNHEY, CDR2 SVGAGI.

In nucleotides, the CDR3 is TGTGCCAGCAGTTTAGTAAGGCAGGGGGTCCCCGAGCAGTACTTC. Its protein is CASSLVRQGVPEQYF. The chain links TRBV28 to TRBJ2-7; 7 bases are shared with TRBD1. V was clipped by 2 bases and J by 6 bases; unmatched bases: 10. This CDR3 contains 15 residues. Looked up from germline, CDR1 is MDHEN and CDR2 is SYDVKM.

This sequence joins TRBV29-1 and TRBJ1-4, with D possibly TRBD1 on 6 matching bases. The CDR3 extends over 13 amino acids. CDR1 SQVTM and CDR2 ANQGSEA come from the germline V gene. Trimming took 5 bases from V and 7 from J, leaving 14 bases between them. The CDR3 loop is CSVFRGVGEKLFF. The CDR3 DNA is TGCAGCGTTTTCAGGGGAGTAGGTGAAAAACTGTTTTTT.

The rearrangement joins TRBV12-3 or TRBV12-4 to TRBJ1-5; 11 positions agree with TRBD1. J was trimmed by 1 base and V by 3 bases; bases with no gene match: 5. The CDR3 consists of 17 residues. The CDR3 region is CASSFWTGGESNQPQHF. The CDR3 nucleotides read TGTGCCAGCAGTTTCTGGACAGGGGGCGAGAGCAATCAGCCCCAGCATTTT.

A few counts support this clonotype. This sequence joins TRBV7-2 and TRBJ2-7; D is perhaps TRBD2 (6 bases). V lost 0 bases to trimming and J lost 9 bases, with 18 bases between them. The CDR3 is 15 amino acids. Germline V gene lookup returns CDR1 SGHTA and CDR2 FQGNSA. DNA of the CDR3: TGTGCCAGCAGCTTAGCAACTGGAGGGAAACTCGGGCAGTACTTC. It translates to CASSLATGGKLGQYF.

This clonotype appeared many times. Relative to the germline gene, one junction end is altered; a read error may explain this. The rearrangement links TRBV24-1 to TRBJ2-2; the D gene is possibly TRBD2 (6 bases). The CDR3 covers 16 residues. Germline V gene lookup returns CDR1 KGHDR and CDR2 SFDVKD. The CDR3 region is CATSDQTTEVGGKLFF. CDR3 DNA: TGTGCCACCAGTGATCAAACGACAGAGGTTGGCGGGAAGCTGTTTTTT.

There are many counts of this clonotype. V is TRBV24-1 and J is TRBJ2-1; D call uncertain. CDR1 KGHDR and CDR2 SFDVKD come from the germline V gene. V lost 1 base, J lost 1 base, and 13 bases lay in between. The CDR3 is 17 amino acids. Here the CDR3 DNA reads TGTGCCACCAGTGATTTTCCGTCGGCGGATTCCTACAATGAGCAGTTCTTC. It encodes CATSDFPSADSYNEQFF.

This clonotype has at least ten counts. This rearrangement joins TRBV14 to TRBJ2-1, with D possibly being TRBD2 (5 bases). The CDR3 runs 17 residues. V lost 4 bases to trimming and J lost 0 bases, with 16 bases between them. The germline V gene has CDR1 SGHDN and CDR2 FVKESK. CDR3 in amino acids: CASSPGGVESSYNEQFF. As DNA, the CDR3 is TGTGCCAGCAGCCCAGGAGGCGTGGAGAGCTCCTACAATGAGCAGTTCTTC.

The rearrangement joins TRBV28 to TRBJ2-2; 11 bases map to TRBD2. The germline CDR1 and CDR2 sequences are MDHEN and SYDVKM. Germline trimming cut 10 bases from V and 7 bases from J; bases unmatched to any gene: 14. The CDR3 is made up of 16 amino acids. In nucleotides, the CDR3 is TGTGCCACGACGGCACTAGCGGGAGCGTCGGGCGGGGAGCTGTTTTTT. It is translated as CATTALAGASGGELFF.

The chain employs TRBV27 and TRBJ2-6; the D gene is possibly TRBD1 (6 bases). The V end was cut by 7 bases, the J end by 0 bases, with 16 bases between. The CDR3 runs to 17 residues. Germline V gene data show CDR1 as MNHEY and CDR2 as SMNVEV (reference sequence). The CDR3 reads CASTGQWDFSGANVLTF. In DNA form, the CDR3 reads TGTGCCAGCACCGGACAGTGGGATTTCTCTGGGGCCAACGTCCTGACTTTC.

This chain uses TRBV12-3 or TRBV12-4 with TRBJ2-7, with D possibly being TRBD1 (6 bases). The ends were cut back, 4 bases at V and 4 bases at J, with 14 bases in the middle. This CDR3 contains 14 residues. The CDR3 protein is CASSSRRQDYEQYF. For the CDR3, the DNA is TGTGCCAGCAGTTCACGAAGACAGGATTACGAGCAGTACTTC.

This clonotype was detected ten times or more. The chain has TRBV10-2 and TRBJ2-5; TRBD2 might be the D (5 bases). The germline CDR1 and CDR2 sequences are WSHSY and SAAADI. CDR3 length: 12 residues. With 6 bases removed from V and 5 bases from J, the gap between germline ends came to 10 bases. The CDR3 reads CASRLGVETQYF. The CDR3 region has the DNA TGCGCCAGCAGACTAGGTGTGGAGACCCAGTACTTC.

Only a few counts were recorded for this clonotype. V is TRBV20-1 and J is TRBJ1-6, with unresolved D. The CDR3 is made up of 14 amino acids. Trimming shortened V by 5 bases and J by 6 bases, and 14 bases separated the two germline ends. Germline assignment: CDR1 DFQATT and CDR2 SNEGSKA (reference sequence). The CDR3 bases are TGCAGTGCTCTCCTCGGATGGGGTAATTCACCCCTCCACTTT. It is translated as CSALLGWGNSPLHF.

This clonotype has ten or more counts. The CDR3 DNA is TGTGCCAGCAGTTTTAACATACAGGAGCAGTACTTC. This codes for CASSFNIQEQYF. This chain connects TRBV12-3 or TRBV12-4 to TRBJ2-7, with D uncertain. This CDR3 is built from 12 residues. The V and J ends lost 3 bases and 7 bases respectively, with 10 bases between them.

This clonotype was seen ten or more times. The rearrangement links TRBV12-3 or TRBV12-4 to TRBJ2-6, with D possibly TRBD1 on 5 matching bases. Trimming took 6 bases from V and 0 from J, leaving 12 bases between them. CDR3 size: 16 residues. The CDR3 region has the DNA TGTGCCAGCAGAGCCAACAGGCACTCTGGGGCCAACGTCCTGACTTTC. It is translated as CASRANRHSGANVLTF.

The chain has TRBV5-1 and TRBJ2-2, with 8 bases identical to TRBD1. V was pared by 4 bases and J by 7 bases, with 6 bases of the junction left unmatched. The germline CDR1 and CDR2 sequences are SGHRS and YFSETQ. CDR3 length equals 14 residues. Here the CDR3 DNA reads TGCGCCAGCAGCCTAGGACAGGGTCTCGGGGAGCTGTTTTTT. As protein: CASSLGQGLGELFF.

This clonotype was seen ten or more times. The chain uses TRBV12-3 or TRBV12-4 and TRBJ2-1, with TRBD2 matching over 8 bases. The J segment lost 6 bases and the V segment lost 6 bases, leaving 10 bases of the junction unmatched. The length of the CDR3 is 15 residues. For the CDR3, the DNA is TGTGCCAGCAGGGTAACTAGCGGCCTCGTCAATGAGCAGTTCTTC. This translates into CASRVTSGLVNEQFF.

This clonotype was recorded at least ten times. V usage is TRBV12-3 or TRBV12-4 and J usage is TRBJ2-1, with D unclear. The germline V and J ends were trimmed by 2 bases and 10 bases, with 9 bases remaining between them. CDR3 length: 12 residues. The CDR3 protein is CASSLNGPEQFF. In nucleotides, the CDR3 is TGTGCCAGCAGTTTAAATGGACCCGAGCAGTTCTTC.

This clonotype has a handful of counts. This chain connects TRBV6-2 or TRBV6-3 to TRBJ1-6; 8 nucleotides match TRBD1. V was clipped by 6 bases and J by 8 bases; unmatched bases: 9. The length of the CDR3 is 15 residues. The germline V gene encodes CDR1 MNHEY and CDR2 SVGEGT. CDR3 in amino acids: CASRPGQGIDSPLHF. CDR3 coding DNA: TGTGCCAGCAGACCCGGACAGGGTATCGATTCACCCCTCCACTTT.

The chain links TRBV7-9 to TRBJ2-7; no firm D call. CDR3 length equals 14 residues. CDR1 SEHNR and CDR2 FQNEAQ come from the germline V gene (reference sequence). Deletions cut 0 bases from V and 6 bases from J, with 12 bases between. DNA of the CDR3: TGTGCCAGCAGCTTAGCCTCGTTTGCTGGCGAGCAGTACGTC. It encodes CASSLASFAGEQYV.

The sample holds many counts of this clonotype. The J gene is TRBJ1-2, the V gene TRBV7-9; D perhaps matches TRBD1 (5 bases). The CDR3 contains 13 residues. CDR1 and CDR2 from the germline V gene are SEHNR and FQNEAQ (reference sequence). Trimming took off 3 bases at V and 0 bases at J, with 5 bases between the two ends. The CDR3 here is CASSLTANYGYTF. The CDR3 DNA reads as TGTGCCAGCAGCTTGACAGCTAACTATGGCTACACCTTC.